This TCR beta chain originates from a study of T cells in Graves' hyperthyroidism and ophthalmopathy (dated by TCRdb to between 2018 and 2020). Looking at the study overall: Peripheral blood was collected at initial diagnosis, before any treatment. TCR V-J signatures able to tell the groups apart were searched for in a discovery cohort of 90 to 100 patients, of whom more than 40 had Graves' ophthalmopathy and roughly 59 had stable Graves' hyperthyroidism. Whether ophthalmopathy could be predicted prospectively was tested in an independent validation cohort made up of 18 hyperthyroidism patients plus 17 patients who later progressed to ophthalmopathy. The 75 to 100 discovery patients were randomly split 7:3 into training and test sets. Thyroid tissue and blood T-cell repertoires from more than 5 Graves' hyperthyroidism patients were also compared in the study. Once sampling was done, hyperthyroidism patients were given methimazole at a starting dose of 30 mg daily, whereas ophthalmopathy patients were given high-dose intravenous methylprednisolone. According to the paper, TCR Vbeta CDR3 sequencing was carried out on 120 to 150 peripheral blood samples, which came from some 41 ophthalmopathy, around 75 hyperthyroidism and roughly 17 progressor patients. General findings and caveats noted by the study authors: A model built on a 13 V-J signature distinguished ophthalmopathy from stable hyperthyroidism, reaching around 87% sensitivity and under 84% specificity in cross-validation and 80%/75% in testing. Most expanded thyroid clonotypes (frequency above 0.001) were also detected in blood, a finding suggesting that blood repertoires may reflect thyroid immune responses. In validation, the model predicted progression to ophthalmopathy with over 65% sensitivity and less than 80% specificity, a median of 6.5 months before onset. No statistical method was used to set the sample size in advance, and investigators knew the group allocation.

In its sample, this clonotype was seen a few times. The antigen this receptor binds is unknown. Its ends do not fully match the called genes, so a read error is possible. The TCR beta CDR3 regions were amplified from the RNA transcripts. The first round of RT-PCR for the TCR CDR3 was performed with the HTBI primer set and the Qiagen OneStep RT-PCR kit. Libraries were constructed in a second round of multiplex PCR, after which size selection and purification were carried out. Libraries were sequenced paired-end with 100 bp reads on an Illumina HiSeq2000. In the original analysis: SOAPnuke was used to process the raw data, with reads discarded if the reads contained adapters or uncalled bases, had a mean Phred below 15, or lacked an exact constant-primer or identifier match. COPE v1.2.5 was used to merge the high-quality paired reads, and each unique nucleotide sequence was defined as a clonotype. MiTCR v1.1 was used to align the clonotypes against IMGT TRBV, TRBD and TRBJ reference segments. The analysis was restricted to V-J combinations with a frequency above 0.0001, which together covered around 99% of the repertoires. A TCS score was defined as the ratio of F50 (clonal expansion) to E x V (chaos), with BLOSUM62-based TCRdist applied between CDR3 peptides within each V-J. Welch's t-statistics and random forest reduced 514 V-J features to around 14, which were used in a naive Bayes classifier (R e1071). TCRdb took the public reads, trimmed them with fastp at Q25, ran MiXCR for clone calling and kept in-frame beta chains. CDR3 protein duplicates are merged, each entry listing the most common genes and DNA. These V and J calls originate from TCRdb's pipeline instead of the authors' own analysis. For this sample the table gives fewer than 700,000 distinct CDR3 sequences, of which about 17% were detected only once. The ten largest clones represent approximately 3.9% of the sample.

Stable Graves' hyperthyroidism was defined as no progression to ophthalmopathy during 18 months of follow-up. Hyperthyroidism patients were aged 18 to 65 years and newly diagnosed, with disease duration of less than 2 months. Any patient with an uncontrolled infection, another autoimmune disease, pregnancy or lactation was excluded. Diagnoses were established on the basis of clinical symptoms, serum thyroxine and TRAb, thyroid ultrasound, and orbital computed tomography. PBMCs were isolated from around 10 ml of fresh peripheral blood by Ficoll-Paque density gradient centrifugation. Total RNA was extracted with Trizol reagent, and quality was checked on an Agilent 2100 Bioanalyzer. The CDR3 numbers 16 residues from cysteine through phenylalanine. The only DNA kept is the CDR3, 48 bases in frame from the first base. CDR1 is given as SSHAT and CDR2 as FNYEAQ, both from the germline V gene (reference sequence).

Material: blood. The V and J segments used are TRBV7-7 and TRBJ2-3, with 12 bases in between that match TRBD2. The receptor comes from a woman aged 30 to 39 with Graves' hyperthyroidism. This receptor has the CDR3 CASSPAGTSGTDTQYF. The DNA reads TGTGCTAGCAGCCCCGCCGGGACTAGCGGGACAGATACGCAGTATTTT.